A single sample is the source of the 10 T cell receptor beta chains below, sequenced in a study of T cell clonality in common variable immunodeficiency (dated by TCRdb to between 2014 and 2017). General conclusions and limits of the study: Reportedly, TCRbeta sequences from CVID had fewer deletions and N-nucleotide insertions, and highly modified clones with 13 or more V deletions were absent from CVID.

These receptors' targets are unknown. Libraries were constructed by the immunoSEQ multiplex PCR assay. TCRdb stores this immuneACCESS table with in-frame sequences only. Part of the clones is absent; in the studies checked, under half of the shortfall reflects unresolved V genes, and no reason is known for the rest. This sample contains 30,000 to 35,000 clones, none of which is a singleton. The top ten hold around 6.4% of the sample. What was sequenced was peripheral blood mononuclear cells. These receptor sequences come from a human donor with common variable immunodeficiency.

Concerning this clone: The read falls 3 residues short of the CDR3 end, and the missing part is taken from the germline J gene. The rearrangement uses TRBV20-1 and TRBJ1-5; no clear D. V lost 6 bases, J lost 8 bases, and 17 bases lay in between. Germline lookup yields CDR1 DFQATT and CDR2 SNEGSKA (reference sequence). CDR3 size: 13 residues. The CDR3 sequence: CSAPRGNKKPQHF. The CDR3 DNA, read in part, is TGCAGTGCCCCCCGGGGAAACAAGAAGCCC.

In its sample, this clone was seen many times. The sequence runs out 3 residues before the end of the CDR3; the remainder is reconstructed from the germline J gene. The V call is TRBV6-2 or TRBV6-3, the J call TRBJ2-1, with D possibly matching TRBD2 (5 bases). The length of the CDR3 is 16 residues. The V and J ends lost 0 bases and 0 bases respectively, with 9 bases between them. Germline V CDR1 and CDR2: MNHEY, SVGEGT. This CDR3 reads CASSYSAGPSYNEQFF. Partial CDR3 DNA: TGTGCCAGCAGTTACTCGGCGGGTCCCTCCTACAATGAG.

The table lists this clone with many counts. The CDR3 DNA, read in part, is TGTGCCAGCAGCCATCAGGGGGCGTCTGGC. Translated, it gives CASSHQGASG. In full, the CDR3 reads CASSHQGASGYTF. The chain carries TRBV3-1 (or the pseudogene TRBV3-2) and TRBJ1-2, with 8 positions matching TRBD1. The read comes to an end 3 residues before the CDR3 does, leaving the germline J gene to fill in the end. Trimming took 3 bases from V and 7 from J; bases not matched to a gene: 4. The germline V gene encodes CDR1 LGHDT and CDR2 YNNKEL (reference sequence). The CDR3 contains 13 residues.

About this clone itself: The read ends 3 residues shy of where the CDR3 ends; the end is completed using the germline J gene. The rearrangement uses TRBV7-3 and TRBJ2-5; the D gene is possibly TRBD1 (7 bases). The germline V gene has CDR1 SGHTA and CDR2 FQGTGA. Trimming removed 5 bases at V and 5 bases at J, with 21 bases between. This CDR3 comprises 16 residues. The sequenced part of the CDR3 DNA is TGTGCCAGCAGCCAGAGGGGGGACAGCGAGTCTGAGACC. This translates into CASSQRGDSESET. The entire CDR3 protein is CASSQRGDSESETQYF.

This clone was observed a few times. The read gets to within 3 residues of the CDR3 end, and the germline J gene fills in the rest. The chain carries TRBV7-2 and TRBJ1-2, with TRBD1 matching 9 bases. V shed 2 bases, J shed 6 bases, and the junction held 4 bases outside the gene matches. The CDR3 runs to 14 residues. Germline assignment: CDR1 SGHTA and CDR2 FQGNSA. Incomplete CDR3 DNA: TGTGCCAGCAGCTTAAGGTGGACAGGGGATGGC. Its protein is CASSLRWTGDG. The full CDR3 is CASSLRWTGDGYTF.

This clone was detected many times. The read halts 3 residues ahead of the CDR3 end, with the missing end drawn from the germline J gene. The J gene is TRBJ2-3, the V gene TRBV5-4, with 11 bases aligning to TRBD2. With 4 bases clipped from V and 2 bases from J, the junction kept 3 bases outside the gene matches. CDR1 and CDR2 from the germline V gene are SGHNT and YYREEE (reference sequence). The length of the CDR3 is 15 residues. The DNA read from the CDR3 is TGTGCCAGCAGCCCTAGCGGGAGGTACACAGATACG. This translates into CASSPSGRYTDT. The full CDR3 reads CASSPSGRYTDTQYF. The full variable domain, rest sourced from reference TRBV5-4 and TRBJ2-3, is ETGVTQSPTHLIKTRGQQVTLRCSSQSGHNTVSWYQQALGQGPQFIFQYYREEENGRGNFPPRFSGLQFPNYSSELNVNALELDDSALYLCASSPSGRYTDTQYFGPGTRLTVL.

As to this clone: Read data end 3 residues before the CDR3 end; the end is taken from the germline J gene. The rearrangement joins TRBV30 to TRBJ2-1; 8 bases are shared with TRBD2. V lost 8 bases and J lost 4; bases outside the gene matches: 16. Looked up from germline, CDR1 is GTSNPN and CDR2 is SVGIG (reference sequence). The CDR3 extends over 16 amino acids. CDR3 DNA (partial): TGTGCCAGTATGGGGTGGGTACCTAGCGGGTACAATGAG. This codes for CASMGWVPSGYNE. The entire CDR3 reads CASMGWVPSGYNEQFF.

This clone was found a few times. The CDR3 DNA, read in part, is TGTGCCAGCACCACAGCAGGCAATACTGAA. Translation gives CASTTAGNTE. The CDR3 in its entirety is CASTTAGNTEAFF. The V and J genes are TRBV2 and TRBJ1-1; D gene unclear. Read coverage stops 3 residues before the CDR3 terminus; the germline J gene supplies the remainder. Germline lookup yields CDR1 SNHLY and CDR2 FYNNEI. V was shortened by 7 bases and J by 5 bases, with 14 bases between the two germline ends. The CDR3 is made up of 13 amino acids.

This clone was observed a few times. The read terminates 3 residues ahead of where the CDR3 ends, so the germline J gene completes it. The V and J genes are TRBV5-1 and TRBJ2-5; TRBD1 matches 8 bases. Germline V gene lookup returns CDR1 SGHRS and CDR2 YFSETQ. This CDR3 is built from 14 residues. Trimming cost V 4 bases and J 5 bases; bases outside gene matches: 7. The CDR3 spells CASSELYRGETQYF. The CDR3 DNA, read in part, is TGCGCCAGCAGCGAGCTATACAGGGGGGAGACC.

This clone was seen more than once but under ten times. The CDR3 extends 3 residues past the end of the read, so its final part is completed from the germline J gene. The V and J genes are TRBV7-9 and TRBJ1-2; D perhaps matches TRBD1 (5 bases). Trimming left V 9 bases short and J 4 bases short, with 18 bases between. Germline CDR1 is SEHNR and CDR2 is FQNEAQ (reference sequence). This CDR3 has 14 residues. The CDR3 region is CASQFPGRAYGYTF. The part of the CDR3 DNA that was read is TGTGCCAGTCAATTCCCAGGGAGGGCCTATGGC. Full variable domain (rest looked up from reference TRBV7-9 and TRBJ1-2): DTGVSQNPRHKITKRGQNVTFRCDPISEHNRLYWYRQTLGQGPEFLTYFQNEAQLEKSRLLSDRFSAERPKGSFSTLEIQRTEQGDSAMYLCASQFPGRAYGYTFGSGTRLTVV.